The clone carrying this T cell receptor (beta chain) was seen only a few times. Described time point: persistent/refractory GD, antithyroid drugs over 5 years with positive TRAb. Generation of the TCR library employed RNA extracted from PBMCs. This sample was included in a study of regulatory T cells in long-lasting Graves disease. The wider study: Over 5 years on antithyroid drugs plus positive TSH receptor antibodies marked Graves' disease as persistent.

The V and J ends lost 3 bases and 4 bases, in that order; junction bases with no gene match: 17. The CDR3 runs 18 residues. CDR1 DFQATT and CDR2 SNEGSKA come from the germline V gene (reference sequence). The authors built TCR beta libraries using iRepertoire HTBI primers and Arm-PCR of CDR3 regions. TCRdb fed the multiplex PCR reads into MiXCR, producing one record per CDR3 protein. The sample lists hundreds of thousands of distinct CDR3 sequences; around a fifth were seen once. The source was peripheral blood mononuclear cells (PBMCs), collected when the disease was refractory, from a patient treated with antithyroid drugs. The sequence was collected from a female donor with Graves disease. V is TRBV20-1 and J is TRBJ1-4, with 7 bases aligning to TRBD1. The CDR3 nucleotides read TGCAGTGCTAGTCGTTTAAGGGACAGCCTCCCTTTTAATGAAAAACTGTTTTTT. Protein: CSASRLRDSLPFNEKLFF.